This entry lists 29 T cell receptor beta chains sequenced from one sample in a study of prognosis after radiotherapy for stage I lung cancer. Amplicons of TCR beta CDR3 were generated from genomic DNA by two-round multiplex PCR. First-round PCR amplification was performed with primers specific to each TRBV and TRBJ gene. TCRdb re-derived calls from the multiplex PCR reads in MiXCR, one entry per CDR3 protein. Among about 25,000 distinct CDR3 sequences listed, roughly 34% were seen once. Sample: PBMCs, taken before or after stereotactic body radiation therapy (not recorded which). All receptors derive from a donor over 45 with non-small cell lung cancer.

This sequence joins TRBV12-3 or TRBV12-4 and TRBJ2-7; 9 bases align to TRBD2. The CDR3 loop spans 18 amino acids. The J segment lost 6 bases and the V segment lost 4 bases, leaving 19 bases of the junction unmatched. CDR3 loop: CASSSTGGGGGGVSEQYF. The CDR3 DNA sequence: TGTGCCAGCAGTTCCACCGGGGGTGGCGGCGGGGGGGTTTCCGAGCAGTACTTC.

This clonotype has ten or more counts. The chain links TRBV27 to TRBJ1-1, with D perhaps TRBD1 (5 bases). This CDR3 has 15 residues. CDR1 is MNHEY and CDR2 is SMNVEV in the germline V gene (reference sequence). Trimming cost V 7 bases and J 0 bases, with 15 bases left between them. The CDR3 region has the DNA TGTGCCAGCAATAAACCGGGACTGATGAACACTGAAGCTTTCTTT. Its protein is CASNKPGLMNTEAFF.

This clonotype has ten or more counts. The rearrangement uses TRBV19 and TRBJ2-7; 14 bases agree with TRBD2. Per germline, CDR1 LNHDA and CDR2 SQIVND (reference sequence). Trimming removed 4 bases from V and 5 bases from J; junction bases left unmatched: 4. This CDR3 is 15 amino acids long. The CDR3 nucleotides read TGTGCCAGTAGTAAAGGGACTAGCGGGAGTGACGAGCAGTACTTC. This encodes CASSKGTSGSDEQYF.

The CDR3 reads CASSVGGGTVYEQYF. In DNA, the CDR3 is TGTGCCAGCAGTGTCGGGGGAGGGACAGTGTACGAGCAGTACTTC. The chain couples TRBV6-2 or TRBV6-3 to TRBJ2-7, with D perhaps being TRBD1 or TRBD2 (7 bases each). The CDR3 is 15 amino acids. Trimming removed 5 bases from V and 4 bases from J, with 18 bases in between. Germline V gene lookup returns CDR1 MNHEY and CDR2 SVGEGT.

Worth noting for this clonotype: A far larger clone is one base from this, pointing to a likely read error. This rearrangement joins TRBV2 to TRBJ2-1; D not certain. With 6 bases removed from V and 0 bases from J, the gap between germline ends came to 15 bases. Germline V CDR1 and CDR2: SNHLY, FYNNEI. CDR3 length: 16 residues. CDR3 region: CASSPYLESSYNEQFF. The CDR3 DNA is TGTGCCAGCAGCCCATACTTAGAAAGCTCCTACAATGAGCAGTTCTTC.

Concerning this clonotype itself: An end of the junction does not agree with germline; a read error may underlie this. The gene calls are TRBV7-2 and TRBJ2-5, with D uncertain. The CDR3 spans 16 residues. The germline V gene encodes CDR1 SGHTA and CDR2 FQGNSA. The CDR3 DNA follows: TGTGCCATCAGCTTAAATCCTCCTAGTGTCGGGGAGACCCAGTACTTC. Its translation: CAISLNPPSVGETQYF.

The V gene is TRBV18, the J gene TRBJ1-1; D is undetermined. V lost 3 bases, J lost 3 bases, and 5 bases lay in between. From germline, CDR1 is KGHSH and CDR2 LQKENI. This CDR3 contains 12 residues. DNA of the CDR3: TGTGCCAGCTCACCGGCTGACACTGAAGCTTTCTTT. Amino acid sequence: CASSPADTEAFF.

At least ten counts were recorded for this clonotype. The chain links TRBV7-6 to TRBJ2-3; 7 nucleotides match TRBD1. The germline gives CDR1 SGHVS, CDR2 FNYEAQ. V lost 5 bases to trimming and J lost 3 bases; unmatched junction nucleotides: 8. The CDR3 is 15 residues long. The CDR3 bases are TGTGCCAGCAGCGCCACAGGGGTTTCAACAGATACGCAGTATTTT. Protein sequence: CASSATGVSTDTQYF.

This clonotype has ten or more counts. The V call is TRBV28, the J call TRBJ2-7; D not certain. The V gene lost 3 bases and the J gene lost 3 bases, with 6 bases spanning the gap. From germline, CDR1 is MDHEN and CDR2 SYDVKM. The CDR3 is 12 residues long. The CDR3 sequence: CASSFQNYEQYF. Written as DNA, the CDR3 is TGTGCCAGCAGTTTCCAAAACTACGAGCAGTACTTC.

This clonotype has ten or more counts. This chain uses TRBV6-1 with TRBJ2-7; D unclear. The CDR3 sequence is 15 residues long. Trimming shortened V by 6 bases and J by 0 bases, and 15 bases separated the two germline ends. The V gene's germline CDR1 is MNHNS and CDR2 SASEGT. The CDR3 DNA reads TGTGCCAGCAGCCCCGGAAGAGGCTTCTCCTACGAGCAGTACTTC. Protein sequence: CASSPGRGFSYEQYF.

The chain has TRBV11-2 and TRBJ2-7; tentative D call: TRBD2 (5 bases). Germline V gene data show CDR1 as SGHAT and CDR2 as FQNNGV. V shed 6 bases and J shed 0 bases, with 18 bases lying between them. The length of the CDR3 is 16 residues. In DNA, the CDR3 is TGTGCCAGCAGTGTCACTCCCTCCGCGGGCTCCTACGAGCAGTACTTC. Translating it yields CASSVTPSAGSYEQYF.

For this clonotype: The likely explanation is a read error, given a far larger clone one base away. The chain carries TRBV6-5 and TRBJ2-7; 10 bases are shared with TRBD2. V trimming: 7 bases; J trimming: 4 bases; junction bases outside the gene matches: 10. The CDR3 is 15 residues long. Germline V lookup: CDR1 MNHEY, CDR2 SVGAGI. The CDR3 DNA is TGTGCCAGCATACTCTCTAGCGGGAGTCTATACGAGCAGTACTTC. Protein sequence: CASILSSGSLYEQYF.

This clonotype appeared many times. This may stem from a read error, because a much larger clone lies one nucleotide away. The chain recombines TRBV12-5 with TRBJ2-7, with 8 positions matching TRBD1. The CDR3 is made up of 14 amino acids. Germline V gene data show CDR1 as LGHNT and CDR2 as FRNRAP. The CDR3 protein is CVSGSGQGRDEQYF. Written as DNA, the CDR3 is TGTGTTAGTGGTTCTGGACAGGGTAGGGACGAGCAGTACTTC.

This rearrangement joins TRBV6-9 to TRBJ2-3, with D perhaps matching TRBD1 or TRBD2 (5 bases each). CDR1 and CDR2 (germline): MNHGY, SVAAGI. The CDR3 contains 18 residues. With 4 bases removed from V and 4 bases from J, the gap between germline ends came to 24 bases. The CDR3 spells CASSSGNRGRRGADTQYF. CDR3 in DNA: TGTGCCAGCAGTTCCGGGAATAGAGGGAGACGAGGGGCAGATACGCAGTATTTT.

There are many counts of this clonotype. The CDR3 DNA sequence: TGTGCCAGCAATGTGGACTACACAGATACGCAGTATTTT. It encodes CASNVDYTDTQYF. The genes are TRBV6-1 and TRBJ2-3, with D perhaps matching TRBD2 (6 bases). Trimming took off 7 bases at V and 2 bases at J, with 10 bases between the two ends. The CDR3 consists of 13 residues. Germline CDR1 is MNHNS and CDR2 is SASEGT.

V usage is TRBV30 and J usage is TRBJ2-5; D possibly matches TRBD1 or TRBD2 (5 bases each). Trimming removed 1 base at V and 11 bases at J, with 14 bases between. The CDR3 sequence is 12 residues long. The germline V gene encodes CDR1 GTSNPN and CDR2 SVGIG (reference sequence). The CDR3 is CAWSAGPTPQYF. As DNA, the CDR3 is TGTGCCTGGAGTGCGGGGCCAACACCGCAGTACTTC. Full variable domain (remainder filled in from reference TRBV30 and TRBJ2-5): SQTIHQWPATLVQPVGSPLSLECTVEGTSNPNLYWYRQAAGRGLQLLFYSVGIGQISSEVPQNLSASRPQDRQFILSSKKLLLSDSGFYLCAWSAGPTPQYFGPGTRLLVL.

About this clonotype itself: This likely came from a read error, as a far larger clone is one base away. CDR3 nucleotide sequence: TGTGCCAGCAGAGGGAATAGCGGGGCCAGCTCCTACAATGAGCAGTTCTTC. Translating gives CASRGNSGASSYNEQFF. This chain connects TRBV6-4 to TRBJ2-1; 8 bases are shared with TRBD2. Germline V lookup: CDR1 MRHNA, CDR2 SNTAGT. The CDR3 consists of 17 residues. V lost 6 bases and J lost 0; bases outside the gene matches: 10.

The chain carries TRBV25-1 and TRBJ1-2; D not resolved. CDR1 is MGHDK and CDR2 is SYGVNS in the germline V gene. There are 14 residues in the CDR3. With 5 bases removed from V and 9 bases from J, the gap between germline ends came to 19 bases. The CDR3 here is CASSSRAGPLRYTF. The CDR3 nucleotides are TGTGCCAGCAGTTCACGGGCAGGCCCCTTGCGCTACACCTTC.

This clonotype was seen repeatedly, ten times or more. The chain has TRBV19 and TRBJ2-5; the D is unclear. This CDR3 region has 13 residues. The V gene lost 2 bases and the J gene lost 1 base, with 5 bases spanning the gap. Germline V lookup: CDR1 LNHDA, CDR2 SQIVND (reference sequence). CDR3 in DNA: TGTGCCAGTAGTATAAGTCTCCAAGAGACCCAGTACTTC. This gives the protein CASSISLQETQYF.

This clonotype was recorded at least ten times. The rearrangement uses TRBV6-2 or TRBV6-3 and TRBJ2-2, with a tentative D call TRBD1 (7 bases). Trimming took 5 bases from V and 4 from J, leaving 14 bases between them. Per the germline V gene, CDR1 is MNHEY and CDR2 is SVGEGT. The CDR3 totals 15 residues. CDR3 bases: TGTGCCAGCAGTGAAGGAGGGGGCAGCACCGGGGAGCTGTTTTTT. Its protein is CASSEGGGSTGELFF.

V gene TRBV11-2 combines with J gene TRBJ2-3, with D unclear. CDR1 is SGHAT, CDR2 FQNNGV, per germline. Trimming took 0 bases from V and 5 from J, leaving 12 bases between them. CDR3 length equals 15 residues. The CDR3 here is CASSLDQGRVDTQYF. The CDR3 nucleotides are TGTGCCAGCAGCTTAGATCAAGGAAGGGTAGATACGCAGTATTTT.

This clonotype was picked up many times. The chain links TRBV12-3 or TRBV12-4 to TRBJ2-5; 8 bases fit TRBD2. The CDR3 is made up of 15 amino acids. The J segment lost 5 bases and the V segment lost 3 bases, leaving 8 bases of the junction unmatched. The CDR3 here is CASSFRGRRVETQYF. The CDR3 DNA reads TGTGCCAGCAGTTTTCGCGGGAGGAGGGTGGAGACCCAGTACTTC.

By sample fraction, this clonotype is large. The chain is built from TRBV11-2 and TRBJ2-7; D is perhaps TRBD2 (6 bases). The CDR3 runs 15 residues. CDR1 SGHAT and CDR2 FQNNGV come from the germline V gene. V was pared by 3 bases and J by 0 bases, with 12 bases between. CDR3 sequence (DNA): TGTGCCAGCAGCTTCGGCGCGGGACCCTCCTACGAGCAGTACTTC. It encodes CASSFGAGPSYEQYF.

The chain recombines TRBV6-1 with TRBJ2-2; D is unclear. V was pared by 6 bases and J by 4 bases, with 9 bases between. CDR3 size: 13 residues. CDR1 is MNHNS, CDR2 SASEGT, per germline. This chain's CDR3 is CASRGISTGELFF. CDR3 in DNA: TGTGCCAGCAGAGGCATATCCACCGGGGAGCTGTTTTTT.

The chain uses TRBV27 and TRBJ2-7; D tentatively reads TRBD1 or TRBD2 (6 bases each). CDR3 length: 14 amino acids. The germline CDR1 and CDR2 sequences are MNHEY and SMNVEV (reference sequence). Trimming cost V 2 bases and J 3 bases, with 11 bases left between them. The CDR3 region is CASSLRKGGYEQYF. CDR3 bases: TGTGCCAGCAGTTTAAGGAAGGGGGGCTACGAGCAGTACTTC.

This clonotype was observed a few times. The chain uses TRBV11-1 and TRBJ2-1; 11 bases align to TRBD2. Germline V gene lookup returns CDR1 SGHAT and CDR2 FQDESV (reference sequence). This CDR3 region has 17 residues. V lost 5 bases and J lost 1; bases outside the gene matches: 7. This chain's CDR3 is CASSGISGRASYNEQFF. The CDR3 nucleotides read TGTGCCAGCAGCGGCATTAGCGGGAGGGCTTCCTACAATGAGCAGTTCTTC.

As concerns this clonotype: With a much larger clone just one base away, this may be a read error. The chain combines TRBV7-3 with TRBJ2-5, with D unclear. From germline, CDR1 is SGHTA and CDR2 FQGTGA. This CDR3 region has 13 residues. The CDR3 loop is CVSSLLPGETQYF. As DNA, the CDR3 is TGTGTCAGCAGTCTCCTCCCCGGGGAGACCCAGTACTTC.

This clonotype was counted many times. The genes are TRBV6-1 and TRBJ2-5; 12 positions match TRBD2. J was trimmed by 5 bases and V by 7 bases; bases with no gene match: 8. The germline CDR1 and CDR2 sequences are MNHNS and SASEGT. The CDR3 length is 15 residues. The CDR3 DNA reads TGTGCCAGCACCACCCCTCTAGCGGGAGGGGAGACCCAGTACTTC. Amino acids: CASTTPLAGGETQYF.

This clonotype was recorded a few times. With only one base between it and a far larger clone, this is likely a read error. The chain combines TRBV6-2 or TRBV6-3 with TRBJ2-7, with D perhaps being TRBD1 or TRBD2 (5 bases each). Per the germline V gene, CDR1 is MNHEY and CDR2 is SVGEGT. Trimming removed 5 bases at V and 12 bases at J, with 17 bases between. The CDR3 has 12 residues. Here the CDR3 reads CASSDAWGFSYF. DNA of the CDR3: TGTGCCAGCAGTGATGCGTGGGGGTTTTCGTACTTC.